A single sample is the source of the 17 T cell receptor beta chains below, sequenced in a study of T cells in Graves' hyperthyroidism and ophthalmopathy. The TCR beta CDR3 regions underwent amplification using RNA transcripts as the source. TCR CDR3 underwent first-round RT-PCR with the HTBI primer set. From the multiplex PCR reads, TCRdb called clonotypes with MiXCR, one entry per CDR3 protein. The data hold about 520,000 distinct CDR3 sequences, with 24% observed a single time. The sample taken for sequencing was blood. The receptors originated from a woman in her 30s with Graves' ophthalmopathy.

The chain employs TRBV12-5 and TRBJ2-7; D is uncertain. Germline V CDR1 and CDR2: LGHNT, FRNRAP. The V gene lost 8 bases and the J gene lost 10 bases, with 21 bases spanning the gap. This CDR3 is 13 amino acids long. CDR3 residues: CASSGTGPGDQYF. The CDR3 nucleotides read TGTGCTAGTTCTGGCACGGGCCCAGGCGACCAGTACTTC.

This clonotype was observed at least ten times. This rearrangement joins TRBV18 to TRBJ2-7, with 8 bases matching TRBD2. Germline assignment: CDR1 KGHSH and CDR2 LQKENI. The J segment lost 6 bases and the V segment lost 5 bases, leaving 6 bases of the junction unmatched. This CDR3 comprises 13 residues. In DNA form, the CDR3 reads TGTGCCAGCTCAACGGGACTAGATATCGAGCAGTACTTC. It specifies CASSTGLDIEQYF.

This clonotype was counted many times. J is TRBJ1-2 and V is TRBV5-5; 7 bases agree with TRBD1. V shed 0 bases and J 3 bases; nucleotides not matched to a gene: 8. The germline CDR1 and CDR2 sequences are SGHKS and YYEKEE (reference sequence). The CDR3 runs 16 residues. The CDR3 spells CASSLALARGYYGYTF. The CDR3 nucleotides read TGTGCCAGCAGCTTGGCCTTGGCCAGGGGGTACTATGGCTACACCTTC.

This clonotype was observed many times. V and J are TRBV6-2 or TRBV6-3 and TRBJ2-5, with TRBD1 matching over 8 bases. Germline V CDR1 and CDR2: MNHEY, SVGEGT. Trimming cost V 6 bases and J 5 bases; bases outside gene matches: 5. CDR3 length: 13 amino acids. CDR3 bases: TGTGCCAGCAGCCAACGACAGGGGGAGACCCAGTACTTC. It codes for CASSQRQGETQYF.

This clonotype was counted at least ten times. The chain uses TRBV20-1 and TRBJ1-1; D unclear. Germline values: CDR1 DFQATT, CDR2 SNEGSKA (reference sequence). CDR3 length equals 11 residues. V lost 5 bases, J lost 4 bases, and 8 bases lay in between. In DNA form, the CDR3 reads TGCAGTGCTCCCGGGTTCACTGAAGCTTTCTTT. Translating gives CSAPGFTEAFF.

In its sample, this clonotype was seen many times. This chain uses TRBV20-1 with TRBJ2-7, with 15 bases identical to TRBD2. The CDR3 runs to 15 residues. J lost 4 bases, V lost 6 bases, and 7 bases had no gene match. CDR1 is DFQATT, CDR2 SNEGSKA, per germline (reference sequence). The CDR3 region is CSALSGTSGGYEQYF. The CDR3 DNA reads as TGCAGTGCCCTGTCTGGGACTAGCGGGGGGTACGAGCAGTACTTC.

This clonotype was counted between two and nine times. The CDR3 coding sequence is TGCAGCGGGGACAGCTCGAACACCGGGGAGCTGTTTTTT. Protein: CSGDSSNTGELFF. This sequence joins TRBV29-1 and TRBJ2-2, with TRBD1 matching over 7 bases. Germline V gene data show CDR1 as SQVTM and CDR2 as ANQGSEA. The CDR3 sequence is 13 residues long. V lost 7 bases, J lost 0 bases, and 2 bases stayed unmatched.

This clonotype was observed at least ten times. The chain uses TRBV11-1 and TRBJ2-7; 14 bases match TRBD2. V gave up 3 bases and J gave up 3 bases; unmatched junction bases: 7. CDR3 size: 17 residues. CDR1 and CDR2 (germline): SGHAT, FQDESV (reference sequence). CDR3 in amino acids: CASSFGTSGGEDYEQYF. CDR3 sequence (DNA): TGTGCCAGCAGCTTCGGGACTAGCGGGGGCGAGGACTACGAGCAGTACTTC.

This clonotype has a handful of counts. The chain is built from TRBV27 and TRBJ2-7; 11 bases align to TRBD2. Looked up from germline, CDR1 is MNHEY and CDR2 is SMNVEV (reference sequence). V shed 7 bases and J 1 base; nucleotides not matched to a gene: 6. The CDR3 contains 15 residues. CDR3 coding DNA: TGTGCCAGCACCCTAGCGGGAGGCGAGTCCTACGAGCAGTACTTC. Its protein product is CASTLAGGESYEQYF.

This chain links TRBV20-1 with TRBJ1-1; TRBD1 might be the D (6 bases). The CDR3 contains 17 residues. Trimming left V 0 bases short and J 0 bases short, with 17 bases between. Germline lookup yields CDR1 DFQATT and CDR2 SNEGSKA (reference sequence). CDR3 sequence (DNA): TGCAGTGCTAGAGACGGGACACAAGCCTACATGAACACTGAAGCTTTCTTT. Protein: CSARDGTQAYMNTEAFF.

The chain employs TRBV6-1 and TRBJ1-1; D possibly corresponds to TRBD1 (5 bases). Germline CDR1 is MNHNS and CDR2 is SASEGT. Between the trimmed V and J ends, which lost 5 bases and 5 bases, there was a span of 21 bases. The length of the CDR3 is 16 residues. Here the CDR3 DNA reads TGTGCCAGCAGTCTCCTTTGGGGGGGTGCGGAAACTGAAGCTTTCTTT. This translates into CASSLLWGGAETEAFF.

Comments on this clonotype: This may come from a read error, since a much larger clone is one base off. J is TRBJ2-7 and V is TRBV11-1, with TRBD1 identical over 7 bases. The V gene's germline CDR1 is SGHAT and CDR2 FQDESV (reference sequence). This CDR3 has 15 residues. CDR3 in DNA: TGCGCCAGCAGCCAAAGGGACAGCTACTCCTACGAGCATTACTTC. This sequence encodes CASSQRDSYSYEHYF.

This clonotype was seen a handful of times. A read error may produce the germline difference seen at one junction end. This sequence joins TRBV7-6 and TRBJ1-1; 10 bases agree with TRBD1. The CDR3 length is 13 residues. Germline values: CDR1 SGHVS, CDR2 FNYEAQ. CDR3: CASSRGQGNEACF. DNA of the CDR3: TGTGCCAGCAGCAGGGGACAGGGGAATGAAGCTTGCTTT.

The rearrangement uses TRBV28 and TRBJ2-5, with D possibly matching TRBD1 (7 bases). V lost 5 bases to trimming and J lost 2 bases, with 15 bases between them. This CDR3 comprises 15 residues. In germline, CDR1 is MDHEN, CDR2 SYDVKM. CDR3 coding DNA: TGTGCCAGCAGTCGGACAGGCGGGACACAAGAGACCCAGTACTTC. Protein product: CASSRTGGTQETQYF.

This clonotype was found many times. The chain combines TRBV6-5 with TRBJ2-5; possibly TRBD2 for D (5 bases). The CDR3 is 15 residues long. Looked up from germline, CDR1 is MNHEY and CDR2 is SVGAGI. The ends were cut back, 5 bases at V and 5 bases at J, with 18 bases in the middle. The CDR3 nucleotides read TGTGCCAGCAGTCGTACCGGGGTTAGACTGGAGACCCAGTACTTC. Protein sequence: CASSRTGVRLETQYF.

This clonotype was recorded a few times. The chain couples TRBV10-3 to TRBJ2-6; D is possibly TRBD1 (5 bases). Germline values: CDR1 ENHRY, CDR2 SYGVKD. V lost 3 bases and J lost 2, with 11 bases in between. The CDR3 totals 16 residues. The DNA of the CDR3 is TGTGCCATCAGTGACCCCACAGGCGCTGGGGCCAACGTCCTGACTTTC. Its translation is CAISDPTGAGANVLTF.

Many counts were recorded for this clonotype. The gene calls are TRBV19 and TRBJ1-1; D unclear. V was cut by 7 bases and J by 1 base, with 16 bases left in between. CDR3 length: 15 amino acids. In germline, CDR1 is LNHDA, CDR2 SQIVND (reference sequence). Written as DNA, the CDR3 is TGTGCCAGTACCCGAAAAATAGGGTCGAACACTGAAGCTTTCTTT. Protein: CASTRKIGSNTEAFF.